This T cell receptor (beta chain) came from a study of cytotoxic CD8 clonotypes in ibrutinib-treated CLL. Study at large: Per sample, productive templates averaged approximately 260,000 and productive rearrangements averaged 94,082. General study results and limits: Clonality went up at ibrutinib response and then declined back toward baseline at progression.

As for this clone: Its matching antigen is unknown.

Measured with immunoSEQ multiplex PCR; TCRdb has only the in-frame clones, and not every one. Among roughly 250,000 clones listed, under 80% were seen once. The sequence was collected from a human donor with chronic lymphocytic leukemia. Sequenced material: PBMCs, taken after 24 months of ibrutinib treatment.

CDR3 nucleotides: TGCGCCAGCATCCGGACTGAGCAGTTCTTC. This translates into CASIRTEQFF. The chain couples TRBV4-3 to TRBJ2-1; no definite D call. This CDR3 contains 10 residues. CDR1 is LGHNA and CDR2 is YSLEER in the germline V gene. Trimming pared 7 bases from V and 9 bases from J, leaving 7 bases between.